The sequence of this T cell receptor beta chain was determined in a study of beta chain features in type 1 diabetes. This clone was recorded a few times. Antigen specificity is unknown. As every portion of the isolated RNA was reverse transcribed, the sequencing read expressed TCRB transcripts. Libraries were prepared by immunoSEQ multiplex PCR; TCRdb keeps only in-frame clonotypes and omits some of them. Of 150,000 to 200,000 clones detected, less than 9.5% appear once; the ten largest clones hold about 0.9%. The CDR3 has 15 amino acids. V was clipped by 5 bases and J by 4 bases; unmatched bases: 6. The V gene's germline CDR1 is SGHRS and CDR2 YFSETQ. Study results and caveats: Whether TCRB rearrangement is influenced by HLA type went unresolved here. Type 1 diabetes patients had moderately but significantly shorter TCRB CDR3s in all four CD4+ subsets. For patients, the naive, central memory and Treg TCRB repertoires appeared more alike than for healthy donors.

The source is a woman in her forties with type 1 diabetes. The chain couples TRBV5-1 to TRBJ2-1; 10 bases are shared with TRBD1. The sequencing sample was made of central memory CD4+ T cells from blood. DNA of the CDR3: TGCGCCAGCAGTCCCGGGACAGGGGAGTACAATGAGCAGTTCTTC. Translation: CASSPGTGEYNEQFF.